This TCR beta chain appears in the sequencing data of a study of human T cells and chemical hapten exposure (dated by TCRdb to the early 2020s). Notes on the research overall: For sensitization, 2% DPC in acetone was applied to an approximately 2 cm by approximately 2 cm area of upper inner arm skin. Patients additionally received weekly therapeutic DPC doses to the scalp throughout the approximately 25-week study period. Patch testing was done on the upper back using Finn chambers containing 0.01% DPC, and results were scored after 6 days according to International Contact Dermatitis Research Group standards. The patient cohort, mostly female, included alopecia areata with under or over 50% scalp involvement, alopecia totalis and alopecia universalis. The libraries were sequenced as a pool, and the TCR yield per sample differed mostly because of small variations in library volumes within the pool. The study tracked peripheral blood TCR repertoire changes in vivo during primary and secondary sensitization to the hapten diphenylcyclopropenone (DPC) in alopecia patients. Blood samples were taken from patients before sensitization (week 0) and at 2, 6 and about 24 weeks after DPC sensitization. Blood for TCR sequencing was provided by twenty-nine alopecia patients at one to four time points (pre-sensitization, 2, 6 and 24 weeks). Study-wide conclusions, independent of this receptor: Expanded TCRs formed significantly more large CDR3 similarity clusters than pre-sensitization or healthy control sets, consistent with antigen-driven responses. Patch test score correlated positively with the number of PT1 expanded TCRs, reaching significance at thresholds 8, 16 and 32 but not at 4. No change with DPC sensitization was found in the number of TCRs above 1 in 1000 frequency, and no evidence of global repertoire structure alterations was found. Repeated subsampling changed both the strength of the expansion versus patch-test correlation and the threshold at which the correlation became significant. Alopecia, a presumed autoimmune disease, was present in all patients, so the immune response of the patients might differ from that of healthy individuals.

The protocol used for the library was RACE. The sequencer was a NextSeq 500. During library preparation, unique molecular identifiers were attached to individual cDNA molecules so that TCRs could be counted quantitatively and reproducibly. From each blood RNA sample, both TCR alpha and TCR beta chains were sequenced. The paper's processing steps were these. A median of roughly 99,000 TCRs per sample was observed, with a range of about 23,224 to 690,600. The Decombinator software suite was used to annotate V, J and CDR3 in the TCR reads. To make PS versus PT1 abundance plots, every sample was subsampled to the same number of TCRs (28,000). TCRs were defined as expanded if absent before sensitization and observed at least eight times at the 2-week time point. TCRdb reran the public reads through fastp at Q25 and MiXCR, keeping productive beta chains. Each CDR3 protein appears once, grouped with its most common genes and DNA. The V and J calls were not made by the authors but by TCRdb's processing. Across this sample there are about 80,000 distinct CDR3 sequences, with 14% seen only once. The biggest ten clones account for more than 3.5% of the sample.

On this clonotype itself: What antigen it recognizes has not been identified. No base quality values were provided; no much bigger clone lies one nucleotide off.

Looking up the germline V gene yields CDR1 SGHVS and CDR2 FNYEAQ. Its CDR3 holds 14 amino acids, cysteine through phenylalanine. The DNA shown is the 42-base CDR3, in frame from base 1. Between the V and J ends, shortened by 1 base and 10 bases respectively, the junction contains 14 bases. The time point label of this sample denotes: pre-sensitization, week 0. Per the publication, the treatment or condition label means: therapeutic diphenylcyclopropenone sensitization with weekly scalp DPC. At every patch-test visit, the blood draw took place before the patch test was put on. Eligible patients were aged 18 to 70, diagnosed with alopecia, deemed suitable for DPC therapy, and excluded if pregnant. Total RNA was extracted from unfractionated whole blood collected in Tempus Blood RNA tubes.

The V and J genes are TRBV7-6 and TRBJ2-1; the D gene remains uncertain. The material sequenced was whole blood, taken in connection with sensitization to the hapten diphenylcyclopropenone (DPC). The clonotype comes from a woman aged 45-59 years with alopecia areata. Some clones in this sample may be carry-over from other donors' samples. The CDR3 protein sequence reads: CASSLGDGGREQFF. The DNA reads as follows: TGTGCCAGCAGCTTAGGTGACGGTGGTCGAGAGCAGTTCTTC. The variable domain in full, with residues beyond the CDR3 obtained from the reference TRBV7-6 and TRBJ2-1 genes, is GAGVSQSPRYKVTKRGQDVALRCDPISGHVSLYWYRQALGQGPEFLTYFNYEAQQDKSGLPNDRFSAERPEGSISTLTIQRTEQRDSAMYRCASSLGDGGREQFFGPGTRLTVL.